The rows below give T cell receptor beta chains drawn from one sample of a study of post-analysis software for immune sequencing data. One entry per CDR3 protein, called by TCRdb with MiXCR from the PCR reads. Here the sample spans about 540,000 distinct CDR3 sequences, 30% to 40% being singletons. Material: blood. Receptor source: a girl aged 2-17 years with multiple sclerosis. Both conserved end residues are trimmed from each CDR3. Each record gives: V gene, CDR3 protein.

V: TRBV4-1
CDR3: ASSQESGTRSEKLF

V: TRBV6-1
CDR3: ASSVGNLGETQY

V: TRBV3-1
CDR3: ASSPPDRGENIQY

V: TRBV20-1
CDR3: SATSGVSYNEQF

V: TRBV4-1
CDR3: ASSQDNQGTRYEQY

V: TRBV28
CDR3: ASSFVPKTQY

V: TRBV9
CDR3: ASSATSGEETQF

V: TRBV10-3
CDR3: AISQTSGVTETQY

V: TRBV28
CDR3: ASSPRGVSGGHTDTQY

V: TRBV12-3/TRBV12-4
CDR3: ASSPPPRMGEQPQH

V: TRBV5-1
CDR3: ASRSGAGANVLT

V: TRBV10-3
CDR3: AISESGGGYEQY

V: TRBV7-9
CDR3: ASSFSNKGTVYNEQF

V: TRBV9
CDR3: ASSPTPYFSSGANVLT

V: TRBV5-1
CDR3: ASSLDIATNEKLF

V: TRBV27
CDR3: ASSSLGQGNTKLF

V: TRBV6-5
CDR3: ASSYSSNPGAYTEAF

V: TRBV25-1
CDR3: ASSGARRAETQY

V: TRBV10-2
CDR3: ASSERGSTDTQY

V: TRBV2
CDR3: ASGKQETQY

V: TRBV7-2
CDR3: ASSLGASGAETQY

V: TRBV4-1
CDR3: ASSQEEYGYT

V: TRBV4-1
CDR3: ASSPGAVPTDTQY

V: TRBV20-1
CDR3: SAKSSGGAGETQY

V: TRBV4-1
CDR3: ASSPLGESEGGYGYT

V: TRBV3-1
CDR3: ASSPSGVAYEQY

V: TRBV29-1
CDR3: SVEASGGETQY

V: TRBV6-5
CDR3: ASSYSTPGETQY

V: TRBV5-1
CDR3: ASSLAGIYEQY

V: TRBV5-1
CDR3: ASSLGGGQETQY

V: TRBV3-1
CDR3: ASSQDRRGAVELF

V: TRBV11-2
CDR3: ASSRPGTGGSNYGYT

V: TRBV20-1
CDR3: SAREMARQGKEKLF

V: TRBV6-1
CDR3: ASSESGQGYYNEQF

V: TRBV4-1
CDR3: ASSQWTGTGELF

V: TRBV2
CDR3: ASCPGQGAWEQY